This TCR beta chain was sequenced for a study of early T cells in non-severe SARS-CoV-2 infection. In the study overall: Chains were not paired, and sequencing was done on bulk RNA from unsorted whole blood. Study outcomes and limitations: Matching against VDJdb likely underestimated virus-specific expansions, favoring anti-spike CD8.

In its sample, this clonotype was seen a few times. Antigen unknown. Germline loops: CDR1 DFQATT, CDR2 SNEGSKA (reference sequence). J gave up 1 base and V 1 base, and 4 bases lay outside the gene matches. CDR3 length equals 17 residues. Individual cDNA molecules each received unique molecular identifiers attached to them. MiXCR, run by TCRdb on the 5' RACE reads, gives a single entry per CDR3 protein. The sample lists approximately 97,000 distinct CDR3 sequences; roughly 13% were seen once. The chain is built from TRBV20-1 and TRBJ2-6; 10 nucleotides align to TRBD1. The TCR comes from an adult who was a healthcare worker with PCR-confirmed SARS-CoV-2 infection or an uninfected control (not recorded which). Specimen: whole blood. The CDR3 DNA sequence: TGCAGTGCTAGAGGGACAGGGGGATCATCTGGGGCCAACGTCCTGACTTTC. This gives the protein CSARGTGGSSGANVLTF.